Below are 19 T cell receptor beta chains sequenced from a single sample in a study of T cell responses to AZD1222 COVID-19 vaccine. The repertoire was sequenced with immunoSEQ multiplex PCR; TCRdb's copy has only in-frame clones and lacks some. The repertoire holds around 160,000 clones, with over 80% as singletons. The source was peripheral blood, collected on day 0 of MenACWY control vaccination. The receptors here all came from an adult in good health.

This chain uses TRBV7-3 with TRBJ2-6; 9 nucleotides match TRBD1. Germline-derived CDR1 and CDR2 are SGHTA and FQGTGA. The CDR3 is 17 amino acids. Trimming at V came to 1 base and at J to 2 bases, leaving 3 bases not matched to a gene. The chain's CDR3 is CASSLRGTGTGANVLTF. In DNA, the CDR3 is TGTGCCAGCAGCTTAAGGGGGACAGGGACTGGGGCCAACGTCCTGACTTTC.

This clone has just one count. V gene TRBV27 combines with J gene TRBJ2-7, with 9 bases aligning to TRBD2. This CDR3 spans 16 amino acids. With V trimmed by 5 bases and J by 0 bases, 8 bases remained unmatched. Germline values: CDR1 MNHEY, CDR2 SMNVEV (reference sequence). CDR3 residues: CASSPGLALGSYEQYF. CDR3 DNA: TGTGCCAGCAGTCCGGGACTAGCTCTTGGCTCCTACGAGCAGTACTTC.

In this sample, this clone turned up a few times. V gene TRBV27 combines with J gene TRBJ1-2; a possible D gene is TRBD1 (5 bases). Germline lookup yields CDR1 MNHEY and CDR2 SMNVEV (reference sequence). This CDR3 region has 16 residues. V lost 0 bases and J 1 base, leaving 12 bases between the germline ends. For the CDR3, the DNA is TGTGCCAGCAGTTTATCTCTTTTGGGGGTTAACTATGGCTACACCTTC. It is translated as CASSLSLLGVNYGYTF.

V is TRBV7-3 and J is TRBJ2-3; D may be TRBD2 (6 bases). The CDR3 sequence is 14 residues long. Trimming left V 1 base short and J 4 bases short, with 9 bases between. From germline, CDR1 is SGHTA and CDR2 FQGTGA. CDR3 DNA sequence: TGTGCCAGCAGCTTAAGGGAGGTGGCAGATACGCAGTATTTT. Amino acids: CASSLREVADTQYF. The variable domain in full, with the rest retrieved from reference TRBV7-3 and TRBJ2-3, is GAGVSQTPSNKVTEKGKYVELRCDPISGHTALYWYRQSLGQGPEFLIYFQGTGAADDSGLPNDRFFAVRPEGSVSTLKIQRTERGDSAVYLCASSLREVADTQYFGPGTRLTVL.

The chain employs TRBV6-1 and TRBJ2-7, with D tentatively TRBD1 (6 bases). Germline CDR1 is MNHNS and CDR2 is SASEGT. Trimming shortened V by 2 bases and J by 2 bases, and 10 bases separated the two germline ends. This CDR3 comprises 14 residues. CDR3 sequence: CASSERGSAYEQYF. The CDR3, as DNA: TGTGCCAGCAGTGAAAGGGGGAGTGCCTACGAGCAGTACTTC.

The chain uses TRBV28 and TRBJ2-5; 9 bases match TRBD2. V shed 1 base, J shed 9 bases, and the junction held 12 bases outside the gene matches. The CDR3 is 16 residues long. CDR1 is MDHEN and CDR2 is SYDVKM in the germline V gene. CDR3 amino acids: CASSLSLAGSAGAQYF. The DNA of the CDR3 is TGTGCCAGCAGTTTATCCCTAGCGGGGTCCGCGGGGGCCCAGTACTTC.

The chain employs TRBV28 and TRBJ2-3; TRBD1 might be the D (5 bases). Trimming removed 7 bases from V and 0 bases from J, with 17 bases in between. Germline values: CDR1 MDHEN, CDR2 SYDVKM. This CDR3 comprises 16 residues. The CDR3: CASTSYTGSSTDTQYF. In DNA, the CDR3 is TGTGCCAGCACGTCTTACACAGGCTCTAGCACAGATACGCAGTATTTT.

The rearrangement joins TRBV11-2 to TRBJ2-7, with D perhaps TRBD2 (5 bases). The CDR3 length is 14 residues. Per the germline V gene, CDR1 is SGHAT and CDR2 is FQNNGV. Trimming pared 0 bases from V and 5 bases from J, leaving 11 bases between. The CDR3 region is CASSLDNTGNEQYF. CDR3 DNA: TGTGCCAGCAGCTTAGATAATACGGGGAACGAGCAGTACTTC.

V is TRBV9 and J is TRBJ2-2, with 11 positions matching TRBD1. Trimming removed 5 bases from V and 6 bases from J; junction bases left unmatched: 6. The CDR3 runs to 15 residues. CDR1 and CDR2 from the germline V gene are SGDLS and YYNGEE. The CDR3 loop reads CASSGTGGAAGELFF. For the CDR3, the DNA is TGTGCCAGCAGTGGGACAGGGGGAGCGGCCGGGGAGCTGTTTTTT.

This clone came up once. The chain uses TRBV9 and TRBJ2-2; D is possibly TRBD1 or TRBD2 (5 bases each). This CDR3 contains 15 residues. V was clipped by 6 bases and J by 2 bases, with 14 bases between them. Germline CDR1 and CDR2: SGDLS and YYNGEE. The CDR3 coding sequence is TGTGCCAGCACCATCGGGGACCTTAACACCGGGGAGCTGTTTTTT. This sequence encodes CASTIGDLNTGELFF.

The V gene is TRBV19, the J gene TRBJ2-2; D may be TRBD2 (5 bases). The CDR3 contains 11 residues. Germline V gene data show CDR1 as LNHDA and CDR2 as SQIVND (reference sequence). Deletions cut 8 bases from V and 6 bases from J, with 7 bases between. Written as DNA, the CDR3 is TGTGCCAGTTCGAGGGCCGGGGAGCTGTTTTTT. Encoded protein: CASSRAGELFF.

V usage is TRBV6-1 and J usage is TRBJ2-5; D may match TRBD1 or TRBD2 (5 bases each). The CDR3 extends over 15 amino acids. The germline V gene has CDR1 MNHNS and CDR2 SASEGT. Trimming shortened V by 2 bases and J by 1 base, and 11 bases separated the two germline ends. The chain's CDR3 is CASSESFGGQETQYF. The CDR3 bases are TGTGCCAGCAGTGAAAGTTTTGGGGGCCAAGAGACCCAGTACTTC.

The chain combines TRBV10-1 with TRBJ2-7; no clear D gene. Between the trimmed V and J ends, which lost 0 bases and 2 bases, there was a span of 8 bases. Germline CDR1 reads WNHNN; CDR2 reads SYGVQD (reference sequence). The CDR3 consists of 14 residues. The CDR3 sequence is CASSESPTAYEQYF. The CDR3 DNA reads TGCGCCAGCAGTGAGTCTCCGACCGCCTACGAGCAGTACTTC.

This clone was seen a handful of times. This chain uses TRBV28 with TRBJ1-2; D is unresolved. Germline values: CDR1 MDHEN, CDR2 SYDVKM. Trimming removed 3 bases at V and 7 bases at J, with 12 bases between. The CDR3 has 13 residues. CDR3: CASSFTRQPGYTF. CDR3 in DNA: TGTGCCAGCAGTTTTACCCGGCAGCCTGGCTACACCTTC.

The V and J genes are TRBV19 and TRBJ2-1; 10 bases agree with TRBD2. CDR1 is LNHDA, CDR2 SQIVND, per germline (reference sequence). The V and J ends lost 7 bases and 9 bases, in that order; junction bases with no gene match: 9. This CDR3 is 14 amino acids long. This CDR3 reads CASIRTSGLGEQFF. CDR3 nucleotides: TGTGCCAGTATTCGGACTAGCGGTTTGGGTGAGCAGTTCTTC.

This chain connects TRBV2 to TRBJ2-5; possible D gene TRBD2, 6 bases. Trimming stripped 6 bases from V and 5 bases from J, with 16 bases between. The CDR3 has 14 residues. The germline V gene has CDR1 SNHLY and CDR2 FYNNEI. The CDR3 DNA reads as TGTGCCAGCAGCGGGGGTCTGCCAGGGGAGACCCAGTACTTC. The encoded protein is CASSGGLPGETQYF. The full variable domain, completed using reference TRBV2 and TRBJ2-5, is EPEVTQTPSHQVTQMGQEVILRCVPISNHLYFYWYRQILGQKVEFLVSFYNNEISEKSEIFDDQFSVERPDGSNFTLKIRSTKLEDSAMYFCASSGGLPGETQYFGPGTRLLVL.

The chain recombines TRBV2 with TRBJ1-5; D is unclear. Germline V gives CDR1 SNHLY, CDR2 FYNNEI. V lost 2 bases and J 11 bases, leaving 10 bases between the germline ends. CDR3 length equals 12 residues. CDR3 nucleotides: TGTGCCAGCAGTGAAATCTCCTCGGCCCAGCATTTT. This sequence encodes CASSEISSAQHF.

V usage is TRBV19 and J usage is TRBJ1-2; a weak D match, TRBD1 (5 bases). The CDR3 runs to 13 residues. Between the trimmed V and J ends, which lost 6 bases and 0 bases, there was a span of 8 bases. Germline loops: CDR1 LNHDA, CDR2 SQIVND (reference sequence). In DNA, the CDR3 is TGTGCCAGTAGCGACAGTGCTAACTATGGCTACACCTTC. This translates into CASSDSANYGYTF.

DNA of the CDR3: TGTGCCAGCAGCGTATCAGACAGGGCTGGGTACAATGAGCAGTTCTTC. This translates into CASSVSDRAGYNEQFF. The chain couples TRBV9 to TRBJ2-1, with TRBD1 identical over 7 bases. Germline V lookup: CDR1 SGDLS, CDR2 YYNGEE. Trimming cost V 1 base and J 4 bases; bases outside gene matches: 8. The CDR3 spans 16 residues.